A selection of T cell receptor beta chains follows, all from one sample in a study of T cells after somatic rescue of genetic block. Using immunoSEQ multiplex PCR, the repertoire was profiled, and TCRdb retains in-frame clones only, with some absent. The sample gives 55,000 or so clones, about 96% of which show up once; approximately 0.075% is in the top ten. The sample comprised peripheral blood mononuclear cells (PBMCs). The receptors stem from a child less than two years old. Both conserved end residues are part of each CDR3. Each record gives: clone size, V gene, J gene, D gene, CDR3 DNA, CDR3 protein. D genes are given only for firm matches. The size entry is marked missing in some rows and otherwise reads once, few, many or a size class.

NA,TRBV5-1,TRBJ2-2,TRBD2,TGCGCCAGCAGCTTTTCTGGGAGGGACACCGGGGAGCTGTTTTTT,CASSFSGRDTGELFF
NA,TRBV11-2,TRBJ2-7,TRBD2,TGTGCCAGCAGCTTAGCGACTAGCGGGGGTTACGAGCAGTACTTC,CASSLATSGGYEQYF
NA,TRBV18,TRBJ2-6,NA,TGTGCCAGCTCACCACCGCGTTCCGGGGCCAACGTCCTGACTTTC,CASSPPRSGANVLTF
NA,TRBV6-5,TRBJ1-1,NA,TGTGCCAGCAGTTACGGACCTAACACTGAAGCTTTCTTT,CASSYGPNTEAFF
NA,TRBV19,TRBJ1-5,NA,TGTGCCAGTAGTATAGGGGGTCAGCCCCAGCATTTT,CASSIGGQPQHF
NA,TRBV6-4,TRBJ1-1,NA,TGTGCCAGCAGGGAAGGAGGGGGGACTGAAGCTTTCTTT,CASREGGGTEAFF
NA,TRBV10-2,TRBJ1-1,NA,TGCGCCAGCGTCCGGGACAACACTGAAGCTTTCTTT,CASVRDNTEAFF
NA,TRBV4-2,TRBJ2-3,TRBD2,TGTGCCAGCAGCCGGTTACTAGCGGGAGTAGCGGATACGCAGTATTTT,CASSRLLAGVADTQYF
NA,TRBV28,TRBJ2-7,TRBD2,TGTGCCAGCAGTTTTCTAACGCTAGCGGGAGACGAGCAGTACTTC,CASSFLTLAGDEQYF
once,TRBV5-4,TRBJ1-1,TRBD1,TGTGCCAGCAGCCCTACAGGGGGCAACACTGAAGCTTTCTTT,CASSPTGGNTEAFF
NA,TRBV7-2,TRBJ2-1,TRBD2,TGTGCCAGCAAAAGGACTAGCGGGAGCTCCTACAATGAGCAGTTCTTC,CASKRTSGSSYNEQFF
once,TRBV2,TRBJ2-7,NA,TGTGCCAGCAGTGAAGACCGGAGCTCCTACGAGCAGTACTTC,CASSEDRSSYEQYF
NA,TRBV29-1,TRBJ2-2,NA,TGCAGCGTTCCCAGGGCGAACACCGGGGAGCTGTTTTTT,CSVPRANTGELFF
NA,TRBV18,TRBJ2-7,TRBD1,TGTGCCAGCTCACACGGGACAGGGGGGTTAGCGGGCTACGAGCAGTACTTC,CASSHGTGGLAGYEQYF
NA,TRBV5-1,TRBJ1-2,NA,TGCGCCAGCAGCTTGGCCACTAACTATGGCTACACCTTC,CASSLATNYGYTF
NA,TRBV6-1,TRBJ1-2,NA,TGTGCCACCATACGACTGACTGGACTCTATGGCTACACCTTC,CATIRLTGLYGYTF
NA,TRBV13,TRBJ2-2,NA,TGTGCCAGCAGCTTGGGCAGGCCCGGGGAGCTGTTTTTT,CASSLGRPGELFF
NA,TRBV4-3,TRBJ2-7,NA,TGCGCCAGCAGCCAAGATGGGGAGCAGTACTTC,CASSQDGEQYF
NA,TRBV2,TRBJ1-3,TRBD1,TGTGCCAGCAGTACAGGGGTTAGAGGAAACACCATATATTTT,CASSTGVRGNTIYF
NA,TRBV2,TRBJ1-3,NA,TGTGCCAGCAGTGAACAGGGTGGAAACACCATATATTTT,CASSEQGGNTIYF
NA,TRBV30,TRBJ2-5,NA,TGTGCCTGGAGTGTACTCAGGAGAGGGGAGACCCAGTACTTC,CAWSVLRRGETQYF
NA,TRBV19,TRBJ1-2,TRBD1,TGTGCCAGTAGTTTTCAAGACAGGGAGGGCGGCTACACCTTC,CASSFQDREGGYTF
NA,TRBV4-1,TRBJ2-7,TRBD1,TGCGCCAGCAGCCACCTCAGGGGGTACGAGCAGTACTTC,CASSHLRGYEQYF
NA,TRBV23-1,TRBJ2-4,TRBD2,TGCGCCAGCAGTCAATCGCGGGAGGGAGCCAAAAACATTCAGTACTTC,CASSQSREGAKNIQYF
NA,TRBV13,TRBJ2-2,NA,TGTGCCAGCAGCTTAGCGGCGAACACCGGGGAGCTGTTTTTT,CASSLAANTGELFF
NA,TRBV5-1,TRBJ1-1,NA,TGCGCCAGCAGCTTGGCAGGGGACACTGAAGCTTTCTTT,CASSLAGDTEAFF
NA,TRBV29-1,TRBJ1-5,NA,TGCAGCGTTGTTGGGGATAGCAATCAGCCCCAGCATTTT,CSVVGDSNQPQHF
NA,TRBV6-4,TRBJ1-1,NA,TGTGCCAGCAGTGACTCTAAGACGGGAACGACTGAAGCTTTCTTT,CASSDSKTGTTEAFF
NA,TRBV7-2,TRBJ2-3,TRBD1,TGTGCCAGCAGACAGGGGGCAGATACGCAGTATTTT,CASRQGADTQYF
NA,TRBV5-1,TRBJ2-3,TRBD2,TGCGCCAGCAGCTTGGGTGGTAGCGGGAGCCCAGATACGCAGTATTTT,CASSLGGSGSPDTQYF
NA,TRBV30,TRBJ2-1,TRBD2,TGTGCCTGGAGTCTAAATTTGGGACTAGCGGATGAGCAGTTCTTC,CAWSLNLGLADEQFF
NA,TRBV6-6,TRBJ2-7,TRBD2,TGTGCCAGCAGTTCGACTAGCGGGAAAGGCTACGAGCAGTACTTC,CASSSTSGKGYEQYF
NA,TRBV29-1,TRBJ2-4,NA,TGCAGCGTTGAAGATAAAAACATTCAGTACTTC,CSVEDKNIQYF
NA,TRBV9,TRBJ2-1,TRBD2,TGTGCCAGCAGCGTAGATGCGGGAGTCTACAATGAGCAGTTCTTC,CASSVDAGVYNEQFF
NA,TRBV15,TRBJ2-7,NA,TGTGCCACCAGCAAAGGCTACGAGCAGTACTTC,CATSKGYEQYF
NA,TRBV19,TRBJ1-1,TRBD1,TGTGCCAGTAATCGGGACAGGGGGCGCCGAACTGAAGCTTTCTTT,CASNRDRGRRTEAFF
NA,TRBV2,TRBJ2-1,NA,TGTGCCAGCAGGGATCGGGGGAGAAATGAGCAGTTCTTC,CASRDRGRNEQFF
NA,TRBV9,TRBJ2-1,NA,TGTGCCAGCAGCGGCCGGGACCTCAATGAGCAGTTCTTC,CASSGRDLNEQFF
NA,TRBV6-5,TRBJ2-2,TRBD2,TGTGCCAGCAGTTTTAGCGGGAGGGCCGGGGAGCTGTTTTTT,CASSFSGRAGELFF
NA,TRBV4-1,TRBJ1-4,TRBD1,TGCGCCAGCAGCCAATGGGACAGGGGCGAAAAACTGTTTTTT,CASSQWDRGEKLFF
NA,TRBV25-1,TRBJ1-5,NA,TGTGCCAGCAGTGGCGACAATCAGCCCCAGCATTTT,CASSGDNQPQHF